These 25 T cell receptor beta chains were all obtained from the same sample, sequenced in a study of T cell clonality in common variable immunodeficiency. Study conclusions and caveats: In common variable immunodeficiency, TCR beta chains reportedly carried fewer deletions and N-nucleotide insertions.

Data came from immunoSEQ multiplex PCR; TCRdb stores just in-frame clones and leaves some out. The sample presents about 28,000 clones, none singletons. Antigens of these TCRs are unknown. What was sequenced was peripheral blood mononuclear cells. These receptor sequences come from a human donor with common variable immunodeficiency.

This clone was counted many times. The read terminates 3 residues before the CDR3 end, so the remaining end is supplied by the germline J gene. V is TRBV7-2 and J is TRBJ1-5; no clear D. CDR3 size: 17 residues. Trimming removed 0 bases from V and 0 bases from J, with 12 bases in between. Germline-derived CDR1 and CDR2 are SGHTA and FQGNSA. The CDR3 region is CASSLAGSGYSNQPQHF. CDR3 DNA, as far as it was read: TGTGCCAGCAGCTTAGCAGGCAGCGGCTATAGCAATCAGCCC.

This clone has more than one count but fewer than ten. Sequencing ends 3 residues short of the CDR3 end; the germline J gene provides the rest. The gene calls are TRBV10-3 and TRBJ2-1, with TRBD2 identical over 11 bases. With V trimmed by 4 bases and J by 0 bases, 5 bases remained unmatched. Germline V gives CDR1 ENHRY, CDR2 SYGVKD. CDR3 size: 17 residues. The DNA read from the CDR3 is TGTGCCATCAGTGTATCTAGCGGGGGGAGCTCCTACAATGAG. This sequence encodes CAISVSSGGSSYNE. The whole CDR3 is CAISVSSGGSSYNEQFF.

In regard to this clone: The read ends 3 residues early relative to the CDR3; the germline J gene fills the gap. The chain uses TRBV2 and TRBJ1-4, with D unresolved. With 4 bases removed from V and 5 bases from J, the gap between germline ends came to 8 bases. The CDR3 loop spans 13 amino acids. CDR1 and CDR2 from the germline V gene are SNHLY and FYNNEI. The CDR3 DNA, read in part, is TGTGCCAGCAGTGGACGGGGAAATGAAAAA. It codes for CASSGRGNEK. The entire CDR3 sequence reads CASSGRGNEKLFF.

This clone was seen a few times. Read data end 3 residues before the CDR3 end; the end is taken from the germline J gene. This chain links TRBV13 with TRBJ2-2; D might be TRBD2 (6 bases). The germline V gene encodes CDR1 PRHDT and CDR2 FYEKMQ (reference sequence). Trimming stripped 3 bases from V and 2 bases from J, with 10 bases between. This CDR3 region has 15 residues. The part of the CDR3 DNA that was read is TGTGCCAGCAGCTTTGGGACTGTCAACACCGGGGAG. Its protein is CASSFGTVNTGE. The complete CDR3 protein is CASSFGTVNTGELFF.

CDR3 DNA (partial): TGCGCCAGCAGCTTGTGGGTCAGGGTAGGTGGAGATACG. Its protein is CASSLWVRVGGDT. The CDR3 reads in full as CASSLWVRVGGDTQYF. The chain couples TRBV5-1 to TRBJ2-3, with D perhaps matching TRBD1 (5 bases). The read falls 3 residues short of the CDR3 end, and the missing part is taken from the germline J gene. V was pared by 1 base and J by 5 bases, with 17 bases between. Germline V gene sequence: CDR1 SGHRS, CDR2 YFSETQ. CDR3 length: 16 residues.

There are many counts of this clone. The read halts 3 residues ahead of the CDR3 end, with the missing end drawn from the germline J gene. V usage is TRBV19 and J usage is TRBJ1-1, with D maybe TRBD1 (5 bases). CDR1 and CDR2 from the germline V gene are LNHDA and SQIVND (reference sequence). This CDR3 contains 14 residues. V was trimmed by 5 bases and J by 4 bases, leaving 14 bases between them. The CDR3 bases that were read are TGTGCCAGTAGTTGGACATCCTCGGGCACTGAA. Its translation: CASSWTSSGTE. The whole CDR3 protein reads CASSWTSSGTEAFF.

Only a few counts were recorded for this clone. The CDR3 is cut off 3 residues early in the read; its end comes from the germline J gene. This rearrangement joins TRBV7-2 to TRBJ1-6, with D possibly TRBD1 on 5 matching bases. The V and J ends lost 0 bases and 6 bases respectively, with 15 bases between them. Germline V CDR1 and CDR2: SGHTA, FQGNSA. This CDR3 spans 17 amino acids. The CDR3: CASSLAHQGRGNSPLHF. CDR3 DNA, as far as it was read: TGTGCCAGCAGCTTAGCGCATCAGGGTAGAGGTAATTCACCC.

Comments on this clone: Read coverage stops 3 residues before the CDR3 terminus; the germline J gene supplies the remainder. The genes are TRBV2 and TRBJ2-3; 14 bases line up with TRBD2. J lost 5 bases, V lost 8 bases, and 9 bases had no gene match. The germline V gene encodes CDR1 SNHLY and CDR2 FYNNEI. The CDR3 runs to 16 residues. The CDR3 sequence is CASPLSGLAGGDTQYF. Partial CDR3 DNA: TGTGCCAGCCCCCTTTCCGGACTAGCGGGGGGAGATACG.

Many counts were recorded for this clone. The DNA read from the CDR3 is TGCAGTGCTAGTCGGGGGTACACTGAA. Encoded protein: CSASRGYTE. From start to end, the CDR3 is CSASRGYTEAFF. This chain connects TRBV20-1 to TRBJ1-1; a weak D match, TRBD1 (5 bases). The CDR3 extends 3 residues past the end of the read, so its final part is completed from the germline J gene. This CDR3 is 12 amino acids long. Trimming pared 3 bases from V and 3 bases from J, leaving 8 bases between. The germline V gene encodes CDR1 DFQATT and CDR2 SNEGSKA (reference sequence).

In this sample, this clone turned up many times. Read coverage stops 3 residues before the CDR3 terminus; the germline J gene supplies the remainder. V usage is TRBV5-1 and J usage is TRBJ1-1; D is unresolved. The CDR3 totals 13 residues. Germline assignment: CDR1 SGHRS and CDR2 YFSETQ. The V end lost 6 bases, the J end lost 1 base, and 10 bases lay between the germline ends. Incomplete CDR3 DNA: TGCGCCAGCACAGAGGGTTCGAACACTGAA. Translation gives CASTEGSNTE. The complete CDR3 sequence is CASTEGSNTEAFF.

This clone was detected many times. The read finishes 3 residues shy of the CDR3 end, and the germline J gene is used to complete it. The J gene is TRBJ2-3, the V gene TRBV7-9, with TRBD2 identical over 7 bases. Per germline, CDR1 SEHNR and CDR2 FQNEAQ (reference sequence). Trimming cost V 5 bases and J 4 bases; bases outside gene matches: 6. The CDR3 runs to 14 residues. CDR3 region: CASSTSGVSDTQYF. CDR3 bases read: TGTGCCAGCAGCACGAGCGGGGTATCAGATACG.

Points on this clone: The read ends 3 residues shy of where the CDR3 ends; the end is completed using the germline J gene. This chain joins TRBV7-2 and TRBJ1-5, with D unresolved. CDR3 size: 15 residues. CDR1 SGHTA and CDR2 FQGNSA come from the germline V gene. V lost 5 bases, J lost 0 bases, and 11 bases lay in between. Incomplete CDR3 DNA: TGTGCCAGCAGCGAACCCTTCTATAGCAATCAGCCC. Its protein is CASSEPFYSNQP. The whole CDR3 region reads CASSEPFYSNQPQHF.

On this clone: The read ends 3 residues before the CDR3 terminus; that terminus is restored from the germline J gene. V gene TRBV19 combines with J gene TRBJ1-1; 7 nucleotides match TRBD1. This CDR3 spans 15 amino acids. Per the germline V gene, CDR1 is LNHDA and CDR2 is SQIVND (reference sequence). The trim removed 5 bases at V and 6 bases at J, leaving 12 bases unmatched. Here the CDR3 reads CASSVNYRGLAEAFF. The DNA read from the CDR3 is TGTGCCAGTAGTGTCAATTACAGGGGTCTCGCTGAA.

This clone was seen only a few times. Read data end 3 residues before the CDR3 end; the end is taken from the germline J gene. This sequence joins TRBV7-2 and TRBJ1-5, with D perhaps TRBD1 (6 bases). Looked up from germline, CDR1 is SGHTA and CDR2 is FQGNSA. Between the trimmed V and J ends, which lost 1 base and 7 bases, there was a span of 11 bases. The CDR3 has 14 amino acids. The CDR3 spells CASSLEQGRQPQHF. Incomplete CDR3 DNA: TGTGCCAGCAGCTTAGAGCAGGGGCGGCAGCCC.

This clone was counted only a few times. CDR3 bases read: TGTGCCAGCAGCCTGGGACAGCAAGACTATGGC. This codes for CASSLGQQDYG. The complete CDR3 protein is CASSLGQQDYGYTF. The chain uses TRBV7-9 and TRBJ1-2, with 7 bases fitting TRBD1. The read is 3 residues too short to cover the CDR3 end, so that end is filled in from the germline J gene. The CDR3 is 14 amino acids. V shed 5 bases and J 3 bases; nucleotides not matched to a gene: 6. Germline CDR1 is SEHNR and CDR2 is FQNEAQ (reference sequence).

This clone was found many times. The read halts 3 residues ahead of the CDR3 end, with the missing end drawn from the germline J gene. The V gene is TRBV6-2 or TRBV6-3, the J gene TRBJ2-1, with 7 positions matching TRBD2. V gave up 7 bases and J gave up 4 bases; unmatched junction bases: 13. In germline, CDR1 is MNHEY, CDR2 SVGEGT. The CDR3 runs to 16 residues. This chain's CDR3 is CASTPIGGGSYNEQFF. The CDR3 DNA, read in part, is TGTGCCAGCACCCCTATCGGCGGGGGTAGTTACAATGAG.

This clone has ten or more counts. Sequencing ends 3 residues short of the CDR3 end; the germline J gene provides the rest. The chain couples TRBV6-2 or TRBV6-3 to TRBJ2-5; 11 bases align to TRBD2. Germline assignment: CDR1 MNHEY and CDR2 SVGEGT. There are 17 residues in the CDR3. Trimming took 6 bases from V and 2 from J; bases not matched to a gene: 11. The sequenced CDR3 bases are TGTGCCAGCAGCCGGGGACTAGCGGAAGTAATTCAAGAGACC. This gives the protein CASSRGLAEVIQET. The CDR3 in full is CASSRGLAEVIQETQYF.

A remark on this clone: Sequencing ends 3 residues short of the CDR3 end; the germline J gene provides the rest. The chain links TRBV7-9 to TRBJ2-1, with 13 bases that match TRBD2. The CDR3 contains 15 residues. The germline V gene encodes CDR1 SEHNR and CDR2 FQNEAQ (reference sequence). J gave up 9 bases and V 5 bases, and 7 bases lay outside the gene matches. CDR3 loop: CASSHTSGGASEQFF. Incomplete CDR3 DNA: TGTGCCAGCAGCCACACTAGCGGGGGGGCCTCTGAG.

This clone was detected a few times. Read sequence stops 3 residues before the CDR3 end, and the germline J gene provides the missing end. The chain carries TRBV2 and TRBJ1-1; 9 bases match TRBD1. The length of the CDR3 is 13 residues. The J segment lost 5 bases and the V segment lost 6 bases, leaving 4 bases of the junction unmatched. Germline loops: CDR1 SNHLY, CDR2 FYNNEI. Here the CDR3 reads CASSRDRETEAFF. The covered CDR3 bases are TGTGCCAGCAGCAGGGACAGGGAAACTGAA. Supplemented by reference TRBV2 and TRBJ1-1, the full variable domain reads EPEVTQTPSHQVTQMGQEVILRCVPISNHLYFYWYRQILGQKVEFLVSFYNNEISEKSEIFDDQFSVERPDGSNFTLKIRSTKLEDSAMYFCASSRDRETEAFFGQGTRLTVV.

This chain's CDR3 is CASRPQGNTGELFF. The part of the CDR3 DNA that was read is TGTGCCAGCAGACCACAGGGGAACACCGGGGAG. The chain links TRBV2 to TRBJ2-2, with a possible D match to TRBD1 (6 bases). The read terminates 3 residues ahead of where the CDR3 ends, so the germline J gene completes it. Trimming stripped 6 bases from V and 1 base from J, with 9 bases between. Per the germline V gene, CDR1 is SNHLY and CDR2 is FYNNEI. The CDR3 contains 14 residues. The complete variable domain, with remaining parts taken from reference TRBV2 and TRBJ2-2, reads EPEVTQTPSHQVTQMGQEVILRCVPISNHLYFYWYRQILGQKVEFLVSFYNNEISEKSEIFDDQFSVERPDGSNFTLKIRSTKLEDSAMYFCASRPQGNTGELFFGEGSRLTVL.

This clone was found a few times. Coverage ceases 3 residues before the CDR3 finishes, and the germline J gene fills in the end. This chain uses TRBV18 with TRBJ1-5, with 9 nucleotides matching TRBD1. With 4 bases clipped from V and 3 bases from J, the junction kept 4 bases outside the gene matches. CDR3 length: 15 residues. The germline gives CDR1 KGHSH, CDR2 LQKENI. The CDR3: CASSQGTGNNQPQHF. The DNA read from the CDR3 is TGTGCCAGCTCACAAGGGACAGGGAACAATCAGCCC.

This clone came up a few times. This CDR3 is CATTAQGGHGYTF. The sequenced CDR3 bases are TGTGCCACCACGGCACAGGGAGGACATGGC. The chain uses TRBV19 and TRBJ1-2; D might be TRBD1 (6 bases). The CDR3 goes on 3 residues after the read ends, and that part is filled in from the germline J gene. Between the trimmed V and J ends, which lost 10 bases and 6 bases, there was a span of 18 bases. Germline CDR1 reads LNHDA; CDR2 reads SQIVND (reference sequence). This CDR3 has 13 residues.

This clone has more than one count but fewer than ten. The read ends 3 residues before the CDR3 terminus; that terminus is restored from the germline J gene. This chain connects TRBV30 to TRBJ1-5; D gene unclear. CDR1 is GTSNPN, CDR2 SVGIG, per germline (reference sequence). This CDR3 comprises 14 residues. The ends were cut back, 3 bases at V and 0 bases at J, with 9 bases in the middle. The chain's CDR3 is CAWSREVSNQPQHF. The covered CDR3 bases are TGTGCCTGGAGCCGAGAGGTTAGCAATCAGCCC. Full variable domain (remainder filled in from reference TRBV30 and TRBJ1-5): SQTIHQWPATLVQPVGSPLSLECTVEGTSNPNLYWYRQAAGRGLQLLFYSVGIGQISSEVPQNLSASRPQDRQFILSSKKLLLSDSGFYLCAWSREVSNQPQHFGDGTRLSIL.

Notes on this clone: The DNA ends 3 residues before the CDR3 does, and the rest of the CDR3 is filled in from the germline J gene. The rearrangement joins TRBV19 to TRBJ2-7; 9 bases agree with TRBD2. Germline CDR1 reads LNHDA; CDR2 reads SQIVND (reference sequence). CDR3 size: 14 residues. Trimming took 10 bases from V and 0 from J; bases not matched to a gene: 7. The CDR3 sequence is CATEAGGGSYEQYF. CDR3 DNA (partial): TGTGCCACCGAAGCGGGGGGCGGCTCCTACGAG.

This clone was counted ten times or more. The DNA ends 3 residues before the CDR3 does, and the rest of the CDR3 is filled in from the germline J gene. J is TRBJ2-1 and V is TRBV10-1, with D uncertain. Trimming removed 11 bases at V and 6 bases at J, with 11 bases between. CDR3 size: 11 residues. In germline, CDR1 is WNHNN, CDR2 SYGVQD (reference sequence). The CDR3 here is CASLGPNEQFF. Incomplete CDR3 DNA: TGCGCCTCACTGGGCCCCAATGAG.